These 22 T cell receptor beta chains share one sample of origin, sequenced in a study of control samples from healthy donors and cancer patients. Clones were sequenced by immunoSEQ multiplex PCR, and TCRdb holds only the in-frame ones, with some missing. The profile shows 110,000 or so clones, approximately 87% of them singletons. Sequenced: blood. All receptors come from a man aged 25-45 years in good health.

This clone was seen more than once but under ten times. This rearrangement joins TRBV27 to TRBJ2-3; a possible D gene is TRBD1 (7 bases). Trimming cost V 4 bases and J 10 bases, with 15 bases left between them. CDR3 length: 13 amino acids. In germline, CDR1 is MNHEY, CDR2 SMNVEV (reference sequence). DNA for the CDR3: TGTGCCAGCAGTTCCCGGAGGGGGCGGCCGCAGTATTTT. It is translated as CASSSRRGRPQYF.

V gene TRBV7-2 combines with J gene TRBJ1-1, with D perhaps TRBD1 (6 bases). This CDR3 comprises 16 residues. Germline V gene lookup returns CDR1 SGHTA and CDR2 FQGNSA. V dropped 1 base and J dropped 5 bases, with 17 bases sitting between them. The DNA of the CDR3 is TGTGCCAGCAGCTTAGGAGTGTGGGAAGGGGGGACTGAAGCTTTCTTT. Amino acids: CASSLGVWEGGTEAFF.

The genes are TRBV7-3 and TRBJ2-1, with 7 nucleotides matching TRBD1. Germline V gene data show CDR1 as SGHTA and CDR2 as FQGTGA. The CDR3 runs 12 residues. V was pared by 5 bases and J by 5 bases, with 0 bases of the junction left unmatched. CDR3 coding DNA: TGTGCCAGCAGCACAGGGGACAATGAGCAGTTCTTC. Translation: CASSTGDNEQFF.

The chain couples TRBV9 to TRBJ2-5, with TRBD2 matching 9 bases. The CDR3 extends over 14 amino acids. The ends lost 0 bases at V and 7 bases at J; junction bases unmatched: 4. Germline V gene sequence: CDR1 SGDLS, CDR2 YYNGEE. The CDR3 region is CASSVGTAGGTQYF. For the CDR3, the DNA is TGTGCCAGCAGCGTAGGAACAGCGGGGGGGACCCAGTACTTC.

CDR3 DNA: TGTGCCAGCAGCTTCGAAGGGGGTATGGAAGCTTTCTTT. This sequence encodes CASSFEGGMEAFF. The V call is TRBV11-2, the J call TRBJ1-1; D is perhaps TRBD1 (6 bases). Per germline, CDR1 SGHAT and CDR2 FQNNGV. V was cut by 3 bases and J by 8 bases, with 13 bases left in between. CDR3 size: 13 residues.

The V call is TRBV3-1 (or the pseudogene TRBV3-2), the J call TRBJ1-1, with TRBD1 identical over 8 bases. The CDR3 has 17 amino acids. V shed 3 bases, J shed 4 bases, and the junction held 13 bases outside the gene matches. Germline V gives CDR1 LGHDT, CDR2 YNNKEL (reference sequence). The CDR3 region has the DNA TGTGCCAGCAGCCATGAACCCCAGGGGGCATGGGGCACTGAAGCTTTCTTT. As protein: CASSHEPQGAWGTEAFF.

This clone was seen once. In DNA form, the CDR3 reads TGTGCCAGCAGCCGAGACAGGGGGTCCCACTATGGCTACACCTTC. Translation: CASSRDRGSHYGYTF. The chain couples TRBV27 to TRBJ1-2; TRBD1 matches at 9 bases. CDR1 MNHEY and CDR2 SMNVEV come from the germline V gene (reference sequence). V shed 6 bases and J 3 bases; nucleotides not matched to a gene: 8. The CDR3 is made up of 15 amino acids.

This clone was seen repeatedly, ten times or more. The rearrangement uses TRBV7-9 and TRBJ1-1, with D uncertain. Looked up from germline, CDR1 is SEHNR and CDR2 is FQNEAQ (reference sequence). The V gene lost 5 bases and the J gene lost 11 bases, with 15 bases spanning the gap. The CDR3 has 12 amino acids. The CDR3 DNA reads TGTGCCAGCAGCCTCCTCCAGGAGGCGGCTTTCTTT. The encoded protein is CASSLLQEAAFF.

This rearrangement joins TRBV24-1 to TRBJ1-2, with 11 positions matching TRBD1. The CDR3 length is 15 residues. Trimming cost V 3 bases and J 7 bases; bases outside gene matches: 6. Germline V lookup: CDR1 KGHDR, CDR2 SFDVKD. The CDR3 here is CATSDRDRGSLGYTF. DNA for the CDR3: TGTGCCACCAGTGATCGGGACAGGGGGTCTCTTGGCTACACCTTC.

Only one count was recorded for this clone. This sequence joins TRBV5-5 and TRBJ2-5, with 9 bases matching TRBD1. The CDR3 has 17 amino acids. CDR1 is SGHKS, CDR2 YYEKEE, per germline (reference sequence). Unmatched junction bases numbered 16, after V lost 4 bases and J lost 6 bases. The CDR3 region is CASSPGVWDRVGKTQYF. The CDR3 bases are TGTGCCAGCAGCCCGGGGGTGTGGGACAGGGTAGGGAAGACCCAGTACTTC. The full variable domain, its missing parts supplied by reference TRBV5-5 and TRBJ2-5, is DAGVTQSPTHLIKTRGQQVTLRCSPISGHKSVSWYQQVLGQGPQFIFQYYEKEERGRGNFPDRFSARQFPNYSSELNVNALLLGDSALYLCASSPGVWDRVGKTQYFGPGTRLLVL.

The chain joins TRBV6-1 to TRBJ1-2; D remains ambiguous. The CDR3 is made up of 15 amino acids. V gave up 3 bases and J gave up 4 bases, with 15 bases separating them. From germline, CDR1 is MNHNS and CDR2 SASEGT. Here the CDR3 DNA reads TGTGCCAGCAGTGATAAGTCTAGGCAGGTCTATGGCTACACCTTC. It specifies CASSDKSRQVYGYTF.

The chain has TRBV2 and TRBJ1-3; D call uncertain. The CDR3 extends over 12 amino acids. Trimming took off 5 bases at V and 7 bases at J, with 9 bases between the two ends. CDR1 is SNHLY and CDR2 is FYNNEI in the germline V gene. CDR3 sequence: CASSRDSNTIYF. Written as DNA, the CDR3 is TGTGCCAGCAGTCGAGATTCTAACACCATATATTTT. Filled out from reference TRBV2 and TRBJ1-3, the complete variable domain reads EPEVTQTPSHQVTQMGQEVILRCVPISNHLYFYWYRQILGQKVEFLVSFYNNEISEKSEIFDDQFSVERPDGSNFTLKIRSTKLEDSAMYFCASSRDSNTIYFGEGSWLTVV.

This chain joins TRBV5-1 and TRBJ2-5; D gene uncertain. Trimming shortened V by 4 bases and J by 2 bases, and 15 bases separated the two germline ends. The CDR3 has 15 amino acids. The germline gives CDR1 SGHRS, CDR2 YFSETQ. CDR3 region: CASSPQSPEQETQYF. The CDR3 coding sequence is TGCGCCAGCAGCCCACAGAGCCCCGAACAAGAGACCCAGTACTTC. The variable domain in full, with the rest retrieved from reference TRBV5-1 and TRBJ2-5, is KAGVTQTPRYLIKTRGQQVTLSCSPISGHRSVSWYQQTPGQGLQFLFEYFSETQRNKGNFPGRFSGRQFSNSRSEMNVSTLELGDSALYLCASSPQSPEQETQYFGPGTRLLVL.

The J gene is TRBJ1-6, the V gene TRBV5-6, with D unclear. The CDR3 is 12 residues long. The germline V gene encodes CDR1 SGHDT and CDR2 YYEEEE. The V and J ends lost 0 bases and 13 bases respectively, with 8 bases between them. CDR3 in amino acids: CASSLDLTPLHF. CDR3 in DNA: TGTGCCAGCAGCTTGGACCTGACCCCCCTCCACTTT.

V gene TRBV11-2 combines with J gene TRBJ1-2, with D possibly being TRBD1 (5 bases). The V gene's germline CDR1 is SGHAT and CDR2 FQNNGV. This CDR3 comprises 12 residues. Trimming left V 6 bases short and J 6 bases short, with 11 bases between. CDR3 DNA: TGTGCCAGCAGTTCTGGGGGGGATGGCTACACCTTC. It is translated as CASSSGGDGYTF. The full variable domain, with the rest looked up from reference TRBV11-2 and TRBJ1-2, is EAGVAQSPRYKIIEKRQSVAFWCNPISGHATLYWYQQILGQGPKLLIQFQNNGVVDDSQLPKDRFSAERLKGVDSTLKIQPAKLEDSAVYLCASSSGGDGYTFGSGTRLTVV.

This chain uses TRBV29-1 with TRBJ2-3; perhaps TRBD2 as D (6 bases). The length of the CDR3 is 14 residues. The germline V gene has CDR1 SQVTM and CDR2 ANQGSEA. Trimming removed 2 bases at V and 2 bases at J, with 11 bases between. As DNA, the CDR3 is TGCAGCGTTGAAATGAGCGGGCCCACAGATACGCAGTATTTT. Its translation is CSVEMSGPTDTQYF.

CDR3 region: CASSLRGGRDDTQYF. CDR3 bases: TGTGCCAGCAGCCTACGGGGGGGCCGAGATGATACGCAGTATTTT. The V call is TRBV7-2, the J call TRBJ2-3; TRBD2 matches 8 bases. The CDR3 totals 15 residues. V was pared by 5 bases and J by 6 bases, with 10 bases of the junction left unmatched. Germline V lookup: CDR1 SGHTA, CDR2 FQGNSA.

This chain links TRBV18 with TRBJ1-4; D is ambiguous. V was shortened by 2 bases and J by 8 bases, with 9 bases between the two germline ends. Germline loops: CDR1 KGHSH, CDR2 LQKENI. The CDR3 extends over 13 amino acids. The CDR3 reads CASSPKASEKLFF. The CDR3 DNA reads TGTGCCAGCTCACCAAAGGCATCCGAAAAACTGTTTTTT.

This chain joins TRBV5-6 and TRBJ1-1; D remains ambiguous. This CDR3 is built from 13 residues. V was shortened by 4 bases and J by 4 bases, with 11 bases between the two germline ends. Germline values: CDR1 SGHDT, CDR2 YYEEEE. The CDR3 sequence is CASSLGWSTEAFF. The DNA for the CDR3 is TGTGCCAGCAGCCTAGGGTGGAGCACTGAAGCTTTCTTT. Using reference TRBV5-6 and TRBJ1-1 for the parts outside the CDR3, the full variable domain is DAGVTQSPTHLIKTRGQQVTLRCSPKSGHDTVSWYQQALGQGPQFIFQYYEEEERQRGNFPDRFSGHQFPNYSSELNVNALLLGDSALYLCASSLGWSTEAFFGQGTRLTVV.

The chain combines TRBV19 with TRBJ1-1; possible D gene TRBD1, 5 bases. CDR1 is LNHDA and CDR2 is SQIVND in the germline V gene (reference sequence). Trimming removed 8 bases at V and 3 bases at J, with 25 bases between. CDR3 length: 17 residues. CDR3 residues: CASVTGLRVREDTEAFF. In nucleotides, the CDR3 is TGTGCCAGTGTCACCGGACTCAGGGTTAGGGAAGACACTGAAGCTTTCTTT.

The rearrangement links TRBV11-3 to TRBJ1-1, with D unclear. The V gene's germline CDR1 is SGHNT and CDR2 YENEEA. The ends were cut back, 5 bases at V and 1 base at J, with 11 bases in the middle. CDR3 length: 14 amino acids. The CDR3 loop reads CASSPKHGNTEAFF. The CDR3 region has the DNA TGTGCCAGCAGCCCTAAACACGGGAACACTGAAGCTTTCTTT. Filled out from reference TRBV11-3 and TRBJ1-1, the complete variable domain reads EAGVVQSPRYKIIEKKQPVAFWCNPISGHNTLYWYLQNLGQGPELLIRYENEEAVDDSQLPKDRFSAERLKGVDSTLKIQPAELGDSAVYLCASSPKHGNTEAFFGQGTRLTVV.

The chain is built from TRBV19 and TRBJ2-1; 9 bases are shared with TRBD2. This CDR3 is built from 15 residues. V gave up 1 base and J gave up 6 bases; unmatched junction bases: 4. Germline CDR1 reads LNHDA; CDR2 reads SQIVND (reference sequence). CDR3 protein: CASSIVVSGGNEQFF. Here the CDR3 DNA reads TGTGCCAGTAGTATAGTAGTTAGCGGGGGCAATGAGCAGTTCTTC.